This T cell receptor beta chain was sequenced in a study of blood T cells in healthy people across ages. Overall study results and limits: Underestimates were what the diversity estimates from one million T cells were considered to be.

With respect to this clonotype: Its antigen is not identified. Possible read error: a much larger clone is one base away.

Germline V lookup: CDR1 ENHRY, CDR2 SYGVKD. This CDR3 is 11 amino acids long. The V and J ends lost 4 bases and 4 bases respectively, with 4 bases between them. A J-beta primer mix and a sample-barcoded 5' primer were used in a second PCR of roughly 6 to 12 cycles. TCRdb itself ran the 5' RACE reads through MiXCR, one entry per CDR3 protein. The data hold just under 750,000 distinct CDR3 sequences, with 22% observed a single time. The chain employs TRBV10-3 and TRBJ2-5; D gene uncertain. Sequencing used blood. The sequence was collected from a man in his 70s in good health. The CDR3 protein is CAISVGETQYF. Written as DNA, the CDR3 is TGTGCCATCAGTGTGGGAGAGACCCAGTACTTC.